This T cell receptor (beta chain) was found in a study of cytomegalovirus exposure and HLA in healthy donors. About the research overall: When about 400 donors were genotyped, more than 70% of them were found to fall in the Caucasian-associated ancestry cluster. Points from the study as a whole: The study labeled more than 150 TCR beta chains cytomegalovirus-associated.

The PCR contained 60 Vbeta and 13 Jbeta primers. Measured with immunoSEQ multiplex PCR; TCRdb has only the in-frame clones, and not every one. The repertoire has 120,000 to 150,000 clones, around 79% of them found once; the top ten carry 6.7%. In regard to this clone: What it recognizes is unknown. At one boundary the junction diverges from the germline segment, which might be a read error.

In nominal health when sampled, donors likely had unrecorded immune exposures nonetheless. The sample taken for sequencing was PBMCs. This TCR was sampled from a woman in her thirties or forties in good health and CMV-seropositive.

CDR3 protein: CASSERTGGSHEQYF. The CDR3 DNA sequence: TGTGCCAGCAGTGAACGGACAGGGGGCTCCCACGAGCAGTACTTC. The chain combines TRBV2 with TRBJ2-7, with 11 bases lining up with TRBD1. Germline V CDR1 and CDR2: SNHLY, FYNNEI. This CDR3 region has 15 residues.